Below are 18 T cell receptor beta chains sequenced from a single sample in a study of cytomegalovirus exposure and HLA in healthy donors. Amplification used 60 Vbeta primers and 13 Jbeta primers. Clones were sequenced by immunoSEQ multiplex PCR, and TCRdb holds only the in-frame ones, with some missing. The sample records about 140,000 clones, roughly 78% being singletons. Sequencing was done on a sample of PBMCs. Receptors originate from a man aged 30 to 39 in good health and CMV-seronegative.

The rearrangement uses TRBV6-6 and TRBJ2-3; D gene uncertain. Germline CDR1 MNHNY, CDR2 SVGAGI (reference sequence). This CDR3 is built from 10 residues. V shed 5 bases and J shed 5 bases, with 2 bases lying between them. CDR3: CASSRDTQYF. CDR3 nucleotides: TGTGCCAGCAGTCGAGATACGCAGTATTTT.

In its sample, this clone was seen once. The V call is TRBV27, the J call TRBJ1-1; 7 bases are a match to TRBD1. The germline V gene has CDR1 MNHEY and CDR2 SMNVEV (reference sequence). The ends lost 3 bases at V and 11 bases at J; junction bases unmatched: 9. This CDR3 has 13 amino acids. The CDR3 is CASSLYRGASAFF. The DNA for the CDR3 is TGTGCCAGCAGTTTGTACAGGGGAGCGTCGGCTTTCTTT.

The rearrangement joins TRBV5-1 to TRBJ2-3; D might be TRBD1 (5 bases). CDR3 length: 14 amino acids. Germline V gene lookup returns CDR1 SGHRS and CDR2 YFSETQ. V shed 1 base and J shed 7 bases, with 13 bases lying between them. The CDR3 spells CASSLQGGRNTQYF. DNA for the CDR3: TGCGCCAGCAGCTTGCAGGGTGGCCGAAATACGCAGTATTTT.

The rearrangement uses TRBV7-9 and TRBJ2-7; D might be TRBD1 (5 bases). Germline V lookup: CDR1 SEHNR, CDR2 FQNEAQ (reference sequence). The ends were cut back, 4 bases at V and 0 bases at J, with 13 bases in the middle. This CDR3 spans 15 amino acids. In nucleotides, the CDR3 is TGTGCCAGCAGCTCAGGGCAATGGAGCTCCTACGAGCAGTACTTC. It translates to CASSSGQWSSYEQYF.

Turning to this clone: The sample carries other DNA sequences with the same CDR3. The V and J genes are TRBV7-6 and TRBJ1-3; D call uncertain. The CDR3 contains 13 residues. V lost 0 bases, J lost 4 bases, and 4 bases lay in between. CDR1 SGHVS and CDR2 FNYEAQ come from the germline V gene. CDR3 coding DNA: TGTGCCAGCAGCTTAGCGGCCGGAAACACCATATATTTT. This codes for CASSLAAGNTIYF. Looking up the rest from reference TRBV7-6 and TRBJ1-3 gives the full variable domain: GAGVSQSPRYKVTKRGQDVALRCDPISGHVSLYWYRQALGQGPEFLTYFNYEAQQDKSGLPNDRFSAERPEGSISTLTIQRTEQRDSAMYRCASSLAAGNTIYFGEGSWLTVV.

J is TRBJ1-4 and V is TRBV7-2; a possible D gene is TRBD1 (5 bases). Germline values: CDR1 SGHTA, CDR2 FQGNSA. The germline V and J ends were trimmed by 2 bases and 0 bases, with 13 bases remaining between them. The CDR3 spans 17 residues. The CDR3 loop is CASSLNRGRATNEKLFF. The CDR3, as DNA: TGTGCCAGCAGCTTAAACCGGGGGAGGGCAACTAATGAAAAACTGTTTTTT.

The rearrangement uses TRBV4-1 and TRBJ2-1; D unclear. The CDR3 runs to 14 residues. V dropped 4 bases and J dropped 7 bases, with 14 bases sitting between them. CDR1 and CDR2 from the germline V gene are MGHRA and YSYEKL. The CDR3: CASSRLINVNEQFF. Here the CDR3 DNA reads TGCGCCAGCAGCCGCCTAATCAATGTGAATGAGCAGTTCTTC.

For the CDR3, the DNA is TGTGCCAGCAGTTCCCGGCTGGGGTTAACTAGCTCCTACAATGAGCAGTTCTTC. Translated, it gives CASSSRLGLTSSYNEQFF. The chain joins TRBV7-6 to TRBJ2-1; tentative D call: TRBD2 (5 bases). The CDR3 sequence is 18 residues long. Germline CDR1 SGHVS, CDR2 FNYEAQ. Trimming removed 6 bases at V and 0 bases at J, with 21 bases between.

DNA for the CDR3: TGTGCCACCAGCAGAGGCCGACAGGGTTGGTTTGCTTTCTTT. This encodes CATSRGRQGWFAFF. This rearrangement joins TRBV15 to TRBJ1-1, with 7 bases matching TRBD1. With V trimmed by 1 base and J by 11 bases, 10 bases remained unmatched. In germline, CDR1 is LNHNV, CDR2 YYDKDF (reference sequence). The CDR3 loop spans 14 amino acids.

The chain has TRBV29-1 and TRBJ2-2, with 8 bases lining up with TRBD1. With 6 bases clipped from V and 5 bases from J, the junction kept 8 bases outside the gene matches. The CDR3 is made up of 14 amino acids. The germline V gene encodes CDR1 SQVTM and CDR2 ANQGSEA. This CDR3 reads CSVYQGAGTGELFF. The CDR3 DNA is TGCAGCGTCTACCAGGGGGCCGGAACCGGGGAGCTGTTTTTT.

The V and J genes are TRBV7-2 and TRBJ2-7; D is unclear. V lost 5 bases and J 1 base, leaving 6 bases between the germline ends. The CDR3 sequence is 12 residues long. Germline V gene lookup returns CDR1 SGHTA and CDR2 FQGNSA. The CDR3 sequence: CASSPLSYEQYF. The DNA for the CDR3 is TGTGCCAGCAGCCCCCTTTCCTACGAGCAGTACTTC.

The chain combines TRBV30 with TRBJ1-6; 8 bases agree with TRBD1. Germline V gene data show CDR1 as GTSNPN and CDR2 as SVGIG (reference sequence). Trimming removed 5 bases from V and 5 bases from J; junction bases left unmatched: 11. This CDR3 is 16 amino acids long. The CDR3 DNA reads as TGTGCCTGGCGAACCGGGACAGGCCGAGATAATTCACCCCTCCACTTT. It is translated as CAWRTGTGRDNSPLHF.

The V call is TRBV29-1, the J call TRBJ2-7; 7 bases match TRBD1. The CDR3 has 12 residues. Trimming took 4 bases from V and 7 from J; bases not matched to a gene: 7. Germline V gene data show CDR1 as SQVTM and CDR2 as ANQGSEA. DNA for the CDR3: TGCAGCGTTGCAGCGACAGGGCGGGAGCAGTACTTC. This encodes CSVAATGREQYF.

The V call is TRBV2, the J call TRBJ1-6; TRBD1 aligns across 7 bases. Germline-derived CDR1 and CDR2 are SNHLY and FYNNEI. The trim removed 8 bases at V and 13 bases at J, leaving 11 bases unmatched. This CDR3 has 13 amino acids. The CDR3 coding sequence is TGTGCCAGCCGATCGGCGACAGGGAGGCCCCTCCACTTT. This translates into CASRSATGRPLHF.

At least ten counts were recorded for this clone. The V gene is TRBV7-2, the J gene TRBJ1-5, with 7 bases matching TRBD1. Germline trimming cut 5 bases from V and 1 base from J; bases unmatched to any gene: 8. In germline, CDR1 is SGHTA, CDR2 FQGNSA. This CDR3 has 16 residues. The CDR3 sequence: CASSQNRGGSNQPQHF. Here the CDR3 DNA reads TGTGCCAGCAGCCAAAACAGGGGTGGGAGCAATCAGCCCCAGCATTTT.

The rearrangement uses TRBV7-3 and TRBJ2-5, with 7 bases matching TRBD2. CDR3 length equals 14 residues. Germline V lookup: CDR1 SGHTA, CDR2 FQGTGA. With 5 bases clipped from V and 6 bases from J, the junction kept 9 bases outside the gene matches. This chain's CDR3 is CASSPRAGVQTQYF. The CDR3 bases are TGTGCCAGCAGCCCACGGGCGGGAGTTCAGACCCAGTACTTC.

The chain links TRBV5-1 to TRBJ2-2; 7 bases line up with TRBD1. Germline-derived CDR1 and CDR2 are SGHRS and YFSETQ. Losses at the gene ends were 6 bases for V and 1 base for J; bases not matched to a gene: 6. This CDR3 region has 15 residues. The CDR3 nucleotides read TGCGCCAGCAACAGGGGAGAAATGAACACCGGGGAGCTGTTTTTT. It specifies CASNRGEMNTGELFF.

The J gene is TRBJ1-6, the V gene TRBV6-1; 9 bases fit TRBD1. The CDR3 is 15 amino acids. The germline V gene has CDR1 MNHNS and CDR2 SASEGT. With 8 bases clipped from V and 2 bases from J, the junction kept 4 bases outside the gene matches. The CDR3 nucleotides are TGTGCCAGCTCCGGGGACAGGGCCTATAATTCACCCCTCCACTTT. This sequence encodes CASSGDRAYNSPLHF.